Listed below are T cell receptor beta chains from one sample, sequenced in a study of cytomegalovirus exposure and HLA in healthy donors. This table comes from immunoSEQ multiplex PCR, and its TCRdb copy is limited to in-frame clones, with some not included. The data hold 210,000 or so clones, with around 81% observed a single time. The sequencing sample was made of PBMCs. These receptors came from a woman aged 50 to 60 in good health and CMV-seropositive. The CDR3 runs from the conserved cysteine through the conserved F or W. D genes are given only for firm matches. Rows may omit the clone size; those that give it use once, few, many or a size class.

TRBJ1-1 | NA | NA | TRBV18 | CASAPTENTEAFF | TGTGCCAGCGCCCCGACAGAGAACACTGAAGCTTTCTTT
TRBJ1-4 | NA | once | TRBV30 | CAWSVRGEKLFF | TGTGCCTGGAGTGTACGGGGTGAAAAACTGTTTTTT
TRBJ1-1 | NA | few | TRBV7-9 | CASSELSNTEAFF | TGTGCCAGCAGCGAGCTCTCGAACACTGAAGCTTTCTTT
TRBJ2-3 | NA | NA | TRBV7-3 | CASTPDPRADTQYF | TGTGCCAGCACCCCTGATCCGCGAGCAGATACGCAGTATTTT
TRBJ1-2 | TRBD1 | NA | TRBV5-1 | CASSLAWGQGAIIYGYTF | TGCGCCAGCAGCTTGGCATGGGGACAGGGGGCAATAATCTATGGCTACACCTTC
TRBJ2-2 | NA | NA | TRBV9 | CASSATDPGVGELFF | TGTGCCAGCAGCGCCACAGACCCAGGCGTCGGGGAGCTGTTTTTT
TRBJ1-4 | TRBD1 | NA | TRBV19 | CASSIGTGASNEKLFF | TGTGCCAGTAGTATCGGGACAGGGGCCTCTAATGAAAAACTGTTTTTT
TRBJ1-2 | NA | NA | TRBV29-1 | CSVDSVYGYTF | TGCAGCGTTGACTCGGTATATGGCTACACCTTC
TRBJ2-1 | TRBD2 | NA | TRBV5-1 | CASSFGGGHYNEQFF | TGCGCCAGCAGCTTTGGCGGGGGGCACTACAATGAGCAGTTCTTC
TRBJ1-5 | NA | NA | TRBV7-9 | CASSLGSGINQPQHF | TGTGCCAGCAGCTTAGGAAGCGGGATAAATCAGCCCCAGCATTTT
TRBJ1-2 | TRBD1 | NA | TRBV11-2 | CASSPLRQGPYGYTF | TGTGCCAGCAGCCCCCTTCGACAGGGCCCTTATGGCTACACCTTC
TRBJ2-1 | NA | NA | TRBV7-2 | CASSPTGGNEQFF | TGTGCCAGCAGCCCAACAGGAGGGAATGAGCAGTTCTTC
TRBJ1-5 | TRBD1 | NA | TRBV13 | CASSPATGSPQHF | TGTGCCAGCAGCCCGGCGACAGGGTCTCCCCAGCATTTT
TRBJ1-5 | NA | few | TRBV4-3 | CASSQDIRGDQPQHF | TGCGCCAGCAGCCAAGATATCCGGGGTGATCAGCCCCAGCATTTT
TRBJ1-5 | NA | few | TRBV6-5 | CASSLDRINQPQHF | TGTGCCAGCAGCCTAGACAGGATCAATCAGCCCCAGCATTTT
TRBJ2-7 | NA | NA | TRBV7-2 | CASSLERTGGAGPYEQYF | TGTGCCAGCAGCTTAGAAAGGACAGGAGGCGCGGGGCCCTACGAGCAGTACTTC
TRBJ1-6 | NA | NA | TRBV5-6 | CASSLGTAALSYNSPLHF | TGTGCCAGCAGCTTGGGGACAGCGGCTCTCTCCTATAATTCACCCCTCCACTTT
TRBJ1-1 | TRBD1 | once | TRBV2 | CANKGTDPNTEAFF | TGTGCCAACAAGGGGACAGATCCGAACACTGAAGCTTTCTTT
TRBJ1-3 | NA | NA | TRBV5-1 | CASSLGWGRGDTIYF | TGCGCCAGCAGCTTGGGTTGGGGTCGCGGGGACACCATATATTTT
TRBJ2-5 | TRBD2 | NA | TRBV19 | CASTNTGLAGVETQYF | TGTGCCAGCACGAATACGGGACTAGCGGGAGTAGAGACCCAGTACTTC
TRBJ2-7 | NA | few | TRBV19 | CASSRANSYEQYF | TGTGCCAGCAGCAGGGCGAACTCCTACGAGCAGTACTTC
TRBJ1-1 | NA | NA | TRBV11-2 | CASSFGGDTEAFF | TGTGCCAGCAGCTTCGGGGGGGACACTGAAGCTTTCTTT
TRBJ2-3 | TRBD1 | NA | TRBV28 | CASSQMRDSTQYF | TGTGCCAGCAGTCAAATGAGGGACAGCACGCAGTATTTT
TRBJ2-7 | NA | NA | TRBV27 | CASSFSQGTGYEQYF | TGTGCCAGCAGTTTCTCCCAGGGTACCGGGTACGAGCAGTACTTC
TRBJ2-4 | TRBD1 | NA | TRBV25-1 | CASSEPPGQEAKNIQYF | TGTGCCAGCAGTGAACCCCCGGGACAGGAGGCCAAAAACATTCAGTACTTC
TRBJ1-4 | NA | NA | TRBV5-4 | CASSLDLASTNEKLFF | TGTGCCAGCAGCCTCGACTTGGCCTCAACTAATGAAAAACTGTTTTTT
TRBJ1-2 | NA | NA | TRBV6-5 | CASSHRYNYGYTF | TGTGCCAGCAGTCACAGATACAACTATGGCTACACCTTC
TRBJ2-7 | NA | once | TRBV28 | CASSVDTYEQYF | TGTGCCAGCAGCGTGGACACCTACGAGCAGTACTTC
TRBJ2-7 | NA | NA | TRBV5-1 | CASSRLGGEQYF | TGCGCCAGCAGCCGCCTCGGGGGCGAGCAGTACTTC
TRBJ2-7 | TRBD2 | NA | TRBV9 | CASSAKAGLAGEQYF | TGTGCCAGCAGCGCCAAAGCGGGACTCGCAGGGGAGCAGTACTTC
TRBJ1-1 | NA | NA | TRBV18 | CASSLIREGHGNTEAFF | TGTGCCAGCTCACTAATCAGGGAAGGGCATGGGAACACTGAAGCTTTCTTT
TRBJ1-2 | NA | once | TRBV29-1 | CSVEGAATNYGYTF | TGCAGCGTTGAAGGGGCAGCTACTAACTATGGCTACACCTTC
TRBJ1-6 | NA | NA | TRBV19 | CASSIDRGNPPLHF | TGTGCCAGTAGTATAGATCGGGGGAATCCACCCCTCCACTTT
TRBJ2-7 | TRBD1 | NA | TRBV7-3 | CSSRAGTGKQYF | TGTTCCAGCAGGGCCGGGACAGGCAAGCAGTACTTC
TRBJ1-1 | NA | NA | TRBV27 | CASSFGGMNTEAFF | TGTGCCAGCAGTTTTGGGGGCATGAACACTGAAGCTTTCTTT
TRBJ2-2 | TRBD2 | NA | TRBV4-2 | CASSQARGGGTGELFF | TGTGCCAGCAGCCAAGCCCGGGGGGGCGGCACCGGGGAGCTGTTTTTT
TRBJ2-5 | NA | NA | TRBV5-8 | CASSVYGIQETQYF | TGTGCCAGCAGCGTATACGGGATCCAAGAGACCCAGTACTTC
TRBJ1-1 | TRBD1 | once | TRBV28 | CASQGAGGSTEAFF | TGTGCCAGCCAAGGGGCAGGGGGTAGCACTGAAGCTTTCTTT
TRBJ2-4 | NA | NA | TRBV6-1 | CASSVQLLAKNIQYF | TGTGCCAGCAGTGTACAGTTGCTAGCCAAAAACATTCAGTACTTC
TRBJ2-2 | NA | NA | TRBV28 | CASSSYMGTPGELFF | TGTGCCAGCAGTTCCTACATGGGCACTCCCGGGGAGCTGTTTTTT
TRBJ2-1 | NA | NA | TRBV9 | CASSVAPSSYNEQFF | TGTGCCAGCAGCGTAGCCCCCAGCTCCTACAATGAGCAGTTCTTC
TRBJ2-3 | NA | NA | TRBV7-3 | CASSTDRSTDTQYF | TGTGCCAGCAGCACCGACAGGAGCACAGATACGCAGTATTTT
TRBJ2-7 | TRBD1 | NA | TRBV6-5 | CASSYSSGQAGDEQYF | TGTGCCAGCAGTTACTCGTCCGGACAGGCCGGGGACGAGCAGTACTTC
TRBJ2-5 | TRBD2 | once | TRBV7-2 | CASSLGLAGIGETQYF | TGTGCCAGCAGCTTAGGGCTAGCGGGGATAGGAGAGACCCAGTACTTC
TRBJ1-2 | NA | few | TRBV9 | CASSVARGGYGYTF | TGTGCCAGCAGCGTAGCCCGGGGTGGCTATGGCTACACCTTC
TRBJ2-7 | NA | few | TRBV5-1 | CASSFDSYEQYF | TGCGCCAGCAGCTTCGACAGCTACGAGCAGTACTTC
TRBJ2-3 | NA | NA | TRBV2 | CASRPEGGTDTQYF | TGTGCCAGCAGACCCGAGGGGGGCACAGATACGCAGTATTTT
TRBJ2-1 | TRBD1 | NA | TRBV11-3 | CASSRQGNEQFF | TGTGCCAGCAGCCGACAGGGCAATGAGCAGTTCTTC
TRBJ2-5 | NA | NA | TRBV5-1 | CASSFPGRGETQYF | TGCGCCAGCAGCTTCCCGGGCAGGGGAGAGACCCAGTACTTC
TRBJ1-5 | NA | NA | TRBV7-8 | CASSLQGSSNQPQHF | TGTGCCAGCAGCCTACAGGGTAGCAGCAATCAGCCCCAGCATTTT
TRBJ1-3 | NA | NA | TRBV28 | CASTSGLTGGNTIYF | TGTGCCAGCACCTCGGGTTTAACCGGAGGAAACACCATATATTTT
TRBJ1-2 | NA | NA | TRBV5-1 | CASSFTQPNYGYTF | TGCGCCAGCAGCTTTACACAGCCAAACTATGGCTACACCTTC
TRBJ1-4 | NA | NA | TRBV6-5 | CASRRLVSTNEKLFF | TGTGCCAGCAGGCGGCTAGTGTCGACTAATGAAAAACTGTTTTTT
TRBJ2-1 | NA | NA | TRBV30 | CAWSASVGQFF | TGTGCCTGGAGTGCTAGTGTTGGGCAGTTCTTC
TRBJ1-1 | NA | NA | TRBV5-1 | CASSPEAGNTEAFF | TGCGCCAGCAGCCCGGAGGCAGGGAACACTGAAGCTTTCTTT